Presented here are 8 T cell receptor beta chains from one specimen sequenced in a study of radiation and T cells in renal cell carcinoma. The time point is: baseline pretreatment blood. The treatment: 15 Gy SBRT to primary tumor, nephrectomy 4 weeks later. Generated by immunoSEQ multiplex PCR, the TCRdb table keeps only in-frame clones and is missing some. The sample consists of roughly 100,000 clones, less than 90% of them appearing once. The sequences come from blood, collected from a patient whose treatment included radiotherapy and nephrectomy. These receptors came from a man aged 50 to 59 with renal cell carcinoma.

V usage is TRBV15 and J usage is TRBJ1-1; D is unresolved. Germline V gene sequence: CDR1 LNHNV, CDR2 YYDKDF (reference sequence). The CDR3 contains 13 residues. V was cut by 1 base and J by 10 bases, with 13 bases left in between. The CDR3 coding sequence is TGTGCCACCAGCAGAGTTCCCGTCGAGGGAGCTTTCTTT. Protein: CATSRVPVEGAFF.

The chain's CDR3 is CASSFTGTGGLGEAFF. The DNA for the CDR3 is TGTGCCAGCAGTTTTACCGGGACAGGGGGCCTGGGTGAAGCTTTCTTT. The rearrangement joins TRBV27 to TRBJ1-1; TRBD1 agrees at 12 bases. The CDR3 length is 16 residues. The V gene end was trimmed by 3 bases and the J gene end by 7 bases; junction bases not matched to a gene: 9. Germline-derived CDR1 and CDR2 are MNHEY and SMNVEV (reference sequence).

This chain uses TRBV19 with TRBJ2-3; tentatively, D is TRBD1 (5 bases). Per germline, CDR1 LNHDA and CDR2 SQIVND (reference sequence). Trimming stripped 0 bases from V and 2 bases from J, with 9 bases between. The CDR3 is 15 residues long. The CDR3 is CASSIEQDNTDTQYF. DNA for the CDR3: TGTGCCAGTAGTATAGAACAGGACAACACAGATACGCAGTATTTT.

The chain uses TRBV10-3 and TRBJ2-5; D possibly corresponds to TRBD1 (5 bases). The CDR3 runs 14 residues. Germline assignment: CDR1 ENHRY and CDR2 SYGVKD. V was clipped by 2 bases and J by 2 bases, with 9 bases between them. In DNA form, the CDR3 reads TGTGCCATCAGTGAGGATGCAGGGCAAGAGACCCAGTACTTC. The encoded protein is CAISEDAGQETQYF.

V and J are TRBV21-1 and TRBJ1-5. TRBV21-1 is annotated as a pseudogene. CDR3 size: 16 residues. The CDR3 loop is CASSPPLHWHHQPQHF. CDR3 bases: TGTGCCAGCAGCCCGCCGCTACATTGGCATCATCAGCCCCAGCATTTT.

This rearrangement joins TRBV7-8 to TRBJ2-3; no firm D call. V was pared by 2 bases and J by 8 bases, with 14 bases between. Germline V gives CDR1 SGHVS, CDR2 FQNEAQ. CDR3 size: 14 residues. The CDR3 sequence: CASSLSVDSATQYF. CDR3 nucleotide sequence: TGTGCCAGCAGCTTATCGGTAGACTCCGCTACGCAGTATTTT.

This clone was counted once. V and J are TRBV7-6 and TRBJ2-5; D may be TRBD2 (6 bases). This CDR3 region has 14 residues. The V end was cut by 2 bases, the J end by 2 bases, with 9 bases between. The germline V gene has CDR1 SGHVS and CDR2 FNYEAQ. CDR3 protein: CASSLLAGQETQYF. In nucleotides, the CDR3 is TGTGCCAGCAGCTTACTTGCGGGGCAAGAGACCCAGTACTTC. Based on the CDR3 plus reference TRBV7-6 and TRBJ2-5, the full variable domain is GAGVSQSPRYKVTKRGQDVALRCDPISGHVSLYWYRQALGQGPEFLTYFNYEAQQDKSGLPNDRFSAERPEGSISTLTIQRTEQRDSAMYRCASSLLAGQETQYFGPGTRLLVL.

V gene TRBV15 combines with J gene TRBJ2-2; D uncertain. V was shortened by 3 bases and J by 3 bases, with 2 bases between the two germline ends. The germline CDR1 and CDR2 sequences are LNHNV and YYDKDF (reference sequence). CDR3 length: 12 residues. In DNA form, the CDR3 reads TGTGCCACCAGCAGGGACACCGGGGAGCTGTTTTTT. It specifies CATSRDTGELFF.